This TCR beta chain originates from a study of CD8 T cells in Susac syndrome. Regarding the study as a whole: Individuals included in the TCR sequencing and HLA analysis were acknowledged by the study to be relatively few in number.

Negative isolation yielded CD4+ and CD8+ T cells, and FACS enriched TEMRA cells. A quantity of about 0.5 to 1 ug RNA underwent reverse transcription using random hexamers. TCR beta CDR3 was amplified by immunoSEQ multiplex PCR. This amplification extended across 54 Vbeta and 13 Jbeta segments. Using its own MiXCR run on the immunoSEQ multiplex PCR reads, TCRdb lists one record per CDR3 protein. The sample shows 150,000 to 200,000 distinct CDR3 sequences, around 90% of them seen only once. This clonotype was seen a single time. Its antigen is unknown. The J segment lost 6 bases and the V segment lost 3 bases, leaving 8 bases of the junction unmatched. This CDR3 region has 16 residues. Looked up from germline, CDR1 is KGHSH and CDR2 is LQKENI.

The sequence was obtained from a human donor in good health. V and J are TRBV18 and TRBJ2-2; 9 bases are a match to TRBD1. The sequenced material came from CD4+ T cells from PBMCs. The CDR3 reads CASSPTGQGSAGELFF. The CDR3 coding sequence is TGTGCCAGCTCACCGACGGGACAGGGAAGTGCCGGGGAGCTGTTTTTT.